The 26 T cell receptor beta chains below come from one sample, sequenced in a study of T-cell memory formation after mild COVID-19. TCRdb called the 5' RACE reads again in MiXCR, with one record for every CDR3 protein. The sample lists roughly 620,000 distinct CDR3 sequences, more than 15% occurring once. Sequencing used PBMCs or a T cell subset sorted from them (not recorded which). Every receptor here comes from an adult woman who had mild COVID-19 (a few samples of this study predate the infection). Cell type and time point are not known.

This clonotype was seen a few times. The chain employs TRBV29-1 and TRBJ2-3; TRBD2 agrees at 7 bases. This CDR3 region has 15 residues. Germline-derived CDR1 and CDR2 are SQVTM and ANQGSEA. With 2 bases clipped from V and 2 bases from J, the junction kept 7 bases outside the gene matches. CDR3 DNA sequence: TGCAGCGTTGAACCTGTGGGGGGGTTCACAGATACGCAGTATTTT. Its protein product is CSVEPVGGFTDTQYF.

This clonotype has only a few counts. The chain joins TRBV12-3 or TRBV12-4 to TRBJ2-7, with 11 bases fitting TRBD1. This CDR3 has 16 amino acids. With 5 bases clipped from V and 2 bases from J, the junction kept 8 bases outside the gene matches. This CDR3 reads CASSPYGTGGPYEQYF. The CDR3 DNA is TGTGCCAGCAGTCCTTACGGGACAGGGGGTCCCTACGAGCAGTACTTC.

The J gene is TRBJ2-7, the V gene TRBV28; 8 bases map to TRBD1. The V gene's germline CDR1 is MDHEN and CDR2 SYDVKM. After removal of 5 bases from V and 6 bases from J, the junction contained 9 bases not matched to a gene. This CDR3 comprises 14 residues. The CDR3 here is CASSLRGPPVEQYF. DNA for the CDR3: TGTGCCAGCAGTCTCAGGGGGCCCCCGGTCGAGCAGTACTTC.

This clonotype was counted a few times. The chain has TRBV15 and TRBJ2-1; 7 nucleotides line up with TRBD1. The CDR3 loop spans 16 amino acids. The junction had 4 bases not matched to a gene; V was cut back by 2 bases and J by 0 bases. Per the germline V gene, CDR1 is LNHNV and CDR2 is YYDKDF (reference sequence). The CDR3 region is CATSRFDRASYNEQFF. CDR3 DNA: TGTGCCACCAGCAGATTCGACAGGGCCTCCTACAATGAGCAGTTCTTC.

The chain links TRBV12-3 or TRBV12-4 to TRBJ1-2, with TRBD1 matching 7 bases. This CDR3 is built from 15 residues. V shed 0 bases and J 2 bases; nucleotides not matched to a gene: 3. The CDR3 spells CASSLAGDSNYGYTF. The CDR3 nucleotides read TGTGCCAGCAGTTTAGCGGGGGACAGCAACTATGGCTACACCTTC.

The chain combines TRBV6-5 with TRBJ1-1; D remains unclear. Between the trimmed V and J ends, which lost 2 bases and 6 bases, there was a span of 13 bases. The length of the CDR3 is 14 residues. Germline V gene lookup returns CDR1 MNHEY and CDR2 SVGAGI. For the CDR3, the DNA is TGTGCCAGCAGTTACCATGGGCCAGTATCTGAAGCTTTCTTT. It specifies CASSYHGPVSEAFF.

This clonotype has a handful of counts. The chain combines TRBV20-1 with TRBJ2-1; D might be TRBD2 (5 bases). The V end was cut by 0 bases, the J end by 3 bases, with 12 bases between. The CDR3 covers 15 residues. The V gene's germline CDR1 is DFQATT and CDR2 SNEGSKA (reference sequence). The CDR3 nucleotides are TGCAGTGCTAGAGATATGGAGGTCGGCTACAATGAGCAGTTCTTC. It yields the protein CSARDMEVGYNEQFF.

This clonotype was detected only a few times. The chain links TRBV20-1 to TRBJ1-3; 7 bases agree with TRBD1. V gave up 0 bases and J gave up 1 base; unmatched junction bases: 6. Germline V lookup: CDR1 DFQATT, CDR2 SNEGSKA (reference sequence). The CDR3 runs to 16 residues. The CDR3 here is CSARDLDRESGNTIYF. As DNA, the CDR3 is TGCAGTGCTAGAGACCTTGACAGGGAATCTGGAAACACCATATATTTT.

The table lists this clonotype with a few counts. V is TRBV12-3 or TRBV12-4 and J is TRBJ1-5; no definite D call. The CDR3 consists of 13 residues. V lost 7 bases, J lost 6 bases, and 13 bases lay in between. As DNA, the CDR3 is TGTGCCAGCACCCAGATAGCGGGTCAGCCCCAGCATTTT. Translated: CASTQIAGQPQHF.

In its sample, this clonotype was seen a few times. The rearrangement uses TRBV20-1 and TRBJ2-7, with 8 bases that match TRBD2. V gave up 0 bases and J gave up 7 bases; unmatched junction bases: 2. The CDR3 spans 12 residues. CDR1 and CDR2 from the germline V gene are DFQATT and SNEGSKA (reference sequence). The CDR3 loop is CSARDLAGEQYF. The CDR3 DNA reads as TGCAGTGCTAGAGATCTAGCGGGTGAGCAGTACTTC.

The V gene is TRBV7-2, the J gene TRBJ2-7, with D possibly called TRBD1 or TRBD2 (5 bases each). Trimming pared 5 bases from V and 3 bases from J, leaving 14 bases between. The CDR3 has 14 residues. Germline V gene sequence: CDR1 SGHTA, CDR2 FQGNSA. Here the CDR3 reads CASSPWGSSYEQYF. The CDR3 DNA is TGTGCCAGCAGCCCCTGGGGGAGTAGCTACGAGCAGTACTTC.

This clonotype was observed a few times. V and J are TRBV18 and TRBJ2-1; 7 nucleotides align to TRBD1. V trimming: 4 bases; J trimming: 3 bases; junction bases outside the gene matches: 12. This CDR3 comprises 17 residues. Germline V lookup: CDR1 KGHSH, CDR2 LQKENI. CDR3 protein: CASSLALVGGLYNEQFF. The CDR3 bases are TGTGCCAGCTCACTAGCTCTTGTAGGGGGCCTCTACAATGAGCAGTTCTTC.

J is TRBJ2-1 and V is TRBV30, with D perhaps TRBD2 (5 bases). The CDR3 loop spans 13 amino acids. Trimming removed 3 bases at V and 9 bases at J, with 15 bases between. CDR1 and CDR2 (germline): GTSNPN, SVGIG (reference sequence). The CDR3 here is CAWSQLESGEQFF. CDR3 bases: TGTGCCTGGAGCCAACTAGAATCCGGTGAGCAGTTCTTC.

The V and J genes are TRBV19 and TRBJ2-6, with D uncertain. Germline lookup yields CDR1 LNHDA and CDR2 SQIVND (reference sequence). The CDR3 is 14 amino acids. The germline V and J ends were trimmed by 8 bases and 3 bases, with 11 bases remaining between them. The DNA for the CDR3 is TGTGCCAGTCGGACCCCCGGTGGGGCCAACGTCCTGACTTTC. It translates to CASRTPGGANVLTF.

This clonotype showed up just a few times. The CDR3 sequence: CAIGDSYTQYF. CDR3 nucleotides: TGTGCCATCGGGGACTCATATACCCAGTACTTC. The chain employs TRBV10-3 and TRBJ2-5, with D possibly TRBD2 on 6 matching bases. Per germline, CDR1 ENHRY and CDR2 SYGVKD. The CDR3 totals 11 residues. V lost 8 bases to trimming and J lost 8 bases, with 12 bases between them.

This clonotype was picked up a small number of times. The V gene is TRBV24-1, the J gene TRBJ2-3; 9 nucleotides align to TRBD2. Germline V lookup: CDR1 KGHDR, CDR2 SFDVKD. The V and J ends lost 0 bases and 5 bases, in that order; junction bases with no gene match: 11. The CDR3 has 18 amino acids. The CDR3 loop reads CATSDLRGAGGRIDTQYF. CDR3 nucleotides: TGTGCCACCAGTGATTTGCGGGGAGCGGGAGGCCGGATAGATACGCAGTATTTT.

This clonotype occurred a few times. The gene calls are TRBV9 and TRBJ1-4; 7 bases agree with TRBD1. The CDR3 loop spans 18 amino acids. J was trimmed by 5 bases and V by 4 bases; bases with no gene match: 17. From germline, CDR1 is SGDLS and CDR2 YYNGEE. This chain's CDR3 is CASSSGYYGGTENEKLFF. CDR3 nucleotides: TGTGCCAGCAGCAGTGGCTATTACGGCGGGACAGAAAATGAAAAACTGTTTTTT.

This clonotype was seen more than once but under ten times. The chain employs TRBV12-3 or TRBV12-4 and TRBJ1-6; D perhaps matches TRBD1 (5 bases). The ends were cut back, 6 bases at V and 5 bases at J, with 11 bases in the middle. This CDR3 contains 14 residues. The CDR3 DNA reads as TGTGCCAGCAGACTGGGGGGGAATAATTCACCCCTCCACTTT. Amino acid sequence: CASRLGGNNSPLHF.

The rearrangement joins TRBV9 to TRBJ2-2; 8 bases are a match to TRBD1. There are 15 residues in the CDR3. With 2 bases clipped from V and 5 bases from J, the junction kept 5 bases outside the gene matches. Germline V CDR1 and CDR2: SGDLS, YYNGEE. The CDR3: CASSVWTGSTGELFF. CDR3 DNA: TGTGCCAGCAGCGTCTGGACAGGGTCAACCGGGGAGCTGTTTTTT.

This clonotype came up a few times. The J gene is TRBJ1-1, the V gene TRBV30, with D perhaps TRBD1 (5 bases). Trimming shortened V by 5 bases and J by 2 bases, and 15 bases separated the two germline ends. Germline CDR1 reads GTSNPN; CDR2 reads SVGIG (reference sequence). The CDR3 has 14 amino acids. CDR3 protein: CAWAVSGRNTEAFF. CDR3 nucleotide sequence: TGTGCCTGGGCTGTCTCAGGGCGAAACACTGAAGCTTTCTTT. The complete variable domain, with remaining parts taken from reference TRBV30 and TRBJ1-1, reads SQTIHQWPATLVQPVGSPLSLECTVEGTSNPNLYWYRQAAGRGLQLLFYSVGIGQISSEVPQNLSASRPQDRQFILSSKKLLLSDSGFYLCAWAVSGRNTEAFFGQGTRLTVV.

In this sample, this clonotype turned up a few times. The genes are TRBV29-1 and TRBJ1-1, with D uncertain. V dropped 7 bases and J dropped 1 base, with 10 bases sitting between them. CDR3 length: 12 amino acids. CDR1 is SQVTM, CDR2 ANQGSEA, per germline. CDR3 sequence (DNA): TGCAGCGCCCTGACAACGAACACTGAAGCTTTCTTT. This codes for CSALTTNTEAFF. The complete variable domain, with remaining parts taken from reference TRBV29-1 and TRBJ1-1, reads SAVISQKPSRDICQRGTSLTIQCQVDSQVTMMFWYRQQPGQSLTLIATANQGSEATYESGFVIDKFPISRPNLTFSTLTVSNMSPEDSSIYLCSALTTNTEAFFGQGTRLTVV.

The rearrangement links TRBV18 to TRBJ2-7, with a tentative D call TRBD2 (5 bases). CDR3 length: 14 residues. CDR1 and CDR2 (germline): KGHSH, LQKENI. Trimming left V 2 bases short and J 3 bases short, with 11 bases between. The CDR3 bases are TGTGCCAGCTCACCAGTATCGGGGTTCTACGAGCAGTACTTC. Translation: CASSPVSGFYEQYF.

This chain links TRBV6-4 with TRBJ2-1; either TRBD1 or TRBD2 may fit D (5 bases each). CDR1 is MRHNA and CDR2 is SNTAGT in the germline V gene. Trimming left V 3 bases short and J 4 bases short, with 13 bases between. The CDR3 extends over 15 amino acids. The CDR3 loop reads CASSDGGAEYNEQFF. For the CDR3, the DNA is TGTGCCAGCAGTGATGGGGGAGCGGAGTACAATGAGCAGTTCTTC.

This chain joins TRBV9 and TRBJ2-5; D is perhaps TRBD1 (6 bases). Germline V gene lookup returns CDR1 SGDLS and CDR2 YYNGEE. CDR3 length equals 14 residues. Trimming pared 2 bases from V and 2 bases from J, leaving 10 bases between. In nucleotides, the CDR3 is TGTGCCAGCAGCGTTTCAGGGGTGCAAGAGACCCAGTACTTC. Protein product: CASSVSGVQETQYF.

This clonotype was observed a few times. J is TRBJ2-5 and V is TRBV11-2; maybe TRBD2 (5 bases). The germline V gene has CDR1 SGHAT and CDR2 FQNNGV. This CDR3 spans 15 amino acids. The ends were cut back, 1 base at V and 1 base at J, with 10 bases in the middle. CDR3 nucleotide sequence: TGTGCCAGCAGCTTAGCCCCCCGGGGCCAAGAGACCCAGTACTTC. Protein product: CASSLAPRGQETQYF.

The chain couples TRBV15 to TRBJ2-7; 9 bases map to TRBD2. The CDR3 contains 14 residues. Germline V gives CDR1 LNHNV, CDR2 YYDKDF (reference sequence). Unmatched junction bases numbered 9, after V lost 5 bases and J lost 7 bases. The CDR3 coding sequence is TGTGCCACCAGCGTAGTAGCGGGAGTTCAAGAGCAGTACTTC. This encodes CATSVVAGVQEQYF.